This entry lists 30 T cell receptor beta chains sequenced from one sample in a study of blood T cell repertoires in COVID-19. TCRdb's copy holds only in-frame clones and misses some; the assay was immunoSEQ multiplex PCR. The sample lists some 170,000 clones; roughly 77% were seen once. Sample: peripheral blood. The receptors shown here come from a human donor in a cohort sampled during active COVID-19.

The chain employs TRBV5-1 and TRBJ2-3; 15 bases agree with TRBD2. CDR1 is SGHRS, CDR2 YFSETQ, per germline. The CDR3 sequence is 17 residues long. V lost 4 bases and J lost 2; bases outside the gene matches: 5. The CDR3 here is CASSLGTSGGTTDTQYF. The DNA of the CDR3 is TGCGCCAGCAGCCTGGGGACTAGCGGGGGGACCACAGATACGCAGTATTTT.

This clone occurred a few times. The chain recombines TRBV19 with TRBJ1-1, with TRBD1 identical over 9 bases. Per germline, CDR1 LNHDA and CDR2 SQIVND (reference sequence). The CDR3 runs 14 residues. The junction had 4 bases not matched to a gene; V was cut back by 3 bases and J by 5 bases. This CDR3 reads CASSITGGRTEAFF. CDR3 in DNA: TGTGCCAGTAGTATTACAGGGGGCCGGACTGAAGCTTTCTTT.

This sequence joins TRBV7-2 and TRBJ2-3; 10 bases are shared with TRBD2. Germline-derived CDR1 and CDR2 are SGHTA and FQGNSA. J was trimmed by 8 bases and V by 4 bases; bases with no gene match: 15. The CDR3 spans 17 residues. Written as DNA, the CDR3 is TGTGCCAGCAGCTCCCTAGGCTTAAGCGGGGGGGTAGTTACGCAGTATTTT. Protein sequence: CASSSLGLSGGVVTQYF.

The chain recombines TRBV5-1 with TRBJ2-2; TRBD2 aligns across 13 bases. Per germline, CDR1 SGHRS and CDR2 YFSETQ. The CDR3 length is 18 residues. Trimming cost V 0 bases and J 5 bases; bases outside gene matches: 7. The CDR3: CASSLGPRTSGRTGELFF. The CDR3 DNA reads TGCGCCAGCAGCTTGGGTCCTCGGACTAGCGGGAGAACCGGGGAGCTGTTTTTT.

This clone showed up just a few times. V and J are TRBV4-3 and TRBJ1-1; maybe TRBD1 (6 bases). This CDR3 contains 16 residues. Between the trimmed V and J ends, which lost 0 bases and 4 bases, there was a span of 15 bases. The germline CDR1 and CDR2 sequences are LGHNA and YSLEER. CDR3 protein: CASSQEASSRGTEAFF. CDR3 sequence (DNA): TGCGCCAGCAGCCAAGAAGCGTCAAGCAGGGGCACTGAAGCTTTCTTT.

The rearrangement joins TRBV7-2 to TRBJ2-3; D is possibly TRBD2 (7 bases). The CDR3 totals 15 residues. Germline lookup yields CDR1 SGHTA and CDR2 FQGNSA. With 4 bases removed from V and 5 bases from J, the gap between germline ends came to 16 bases. The CDR3 region is CASSSSAGALDTQYF. For the CDR3, the DNA is TGTGCCAGCAGCTCTTCGGCGGGGGCATTAGATACGCAGTATTTT.

This chain links TRBV5-1 with TRBJ2-7; D remains unclear. Between the trimmed V and J ends, which lost 5 bases and 5 bases, there was a span of 8 bases. This CDR3 is 11 amino acids long. Germline CDR1 and CDR2: SGHRS and YFSETQ. CDR3 nucleotides: TGCGCCAGCAGTTTTTATGACGAGCAGTACTTC. Translation gives CASSFYDEQYF. The whole variable domain, remainder taken from reference TRBV5-1 and TRBJ2-7, is KAGVTQTPRYLIKTRGQQVTLSCSPISGHRSVSWYQQTPGQGLQFLFEYFSETQRNKGNFPGRFSGRQFSNSRSEMNVSTLELGDSALYLCASSFYDEQYFGPGTRLTVT.

The chain employs TRBV28 and TRBJ1-4; 7 bases map to TRBD1. This CDR3 comprises 13 residues. Germline values: CDR1 MDHEN, CDR2 SYDVKM. V lost 10 bases and J lost 6; bases outside the gene matches: 8. This CDR3 is CATEKTGYEKLFF. CDR3 bases: TGTGCCACAGAAAAGACAGGGTATGAAAAACTGTTTTTT.

This rearrangement joins TRBV10-3 to TRBJ2-7; no firm D call. Germline CDR1 reads ENHRY; CDR2 reads SYGVKD. The V end lost 4 bases, the J end lost 2 bases, and 9 bases lay between the germline ends. The CDR3 is made up of 13 amino acids. The CDR3 region is CAISAYLTYEQYF. Here the CDR3 DNA reads TGTGCCATCAGTGCTTACTTAACCTACGAGCAGTACTTC.

By frequency in the sample, this clone is medium-sized. The J gene is TRBJ2-3, the V gene TRBV28, with 7 nucleotides matching TRBD2. The CDR3 runs to 18 residues. Germline CDR1 is MDHEN and CDR2 is SYDVKM. Trimming cost V 3 bases and J 2 bases; bases outside gene matches: 14. This CDR3 is CASSFITREAGYTDTQYF. CDR3 in DNA: TGTGCCAGCAGTTTTATAACCCGGGAGGCAGGATACACAGATACGCAGTATTTT.

The rearrangement joins TRBV7-3 to TRBJ2-2; 8 nucleotides align to TRBD2. The CDR3 sequence is 15 residues long. Looked up from germline, CDR1 is SGHTA and CDR2 is FQGTGA. The V and J ends lost 5 bases and 6 bases, in that order; junction bases with no gene match: 8. This CDR3 is CASSLTGGEPGELFF. The CDR3, as DNA: TGTGCCAGCAGCCTGACCGGGGGGGAGCCCGGGGAGCTGTTTTTT.

The genes are TRBV7-2 and TRBJ2-7; TRBD1 might be the D (6 bases). Trimming left V 5 bases short and J 5 bases short, with 13 bases between. This CDR3 comprises 13 residues. In germline, CDR1 is SGHTA, CDR2 FQGNSA. The DNA of the CDR3 is TGTGCCAGCAGCCCCGGGACATTTAACGAGCAGTACTTC. Its translation is CASSPGTFNEQYF. The whole variable domain, remainder taken from reference TRBV7-2 and TRBJ2-7, is GAGVSQSPSNKVTEKGKDVELRCDPISGHTALYWYRQSLGQGLEFLIYFQGNSAPDKSGLPSDRFSAERTGGSVSTLTIQRTQQEDSAVYLCASSPGTFNEQYFGPGTRLTVT.

This clone showed up just once. The chain has TRBV5-1 and TRBJ2-5; 9 nucleotides align to TRBD1. From germline, CDR1 is SGHRS and CDR2 YFSETQ. This CDR3 is built from 16 residues. Losses at the gene ends were 4 bases for V and 1 base for J; bases not matched to a gene: 8. This CDR3 is CASSLGTGSGQETQYF. The CDR3 coding sequence is TGCGCCAGCAGCCTCGGGACAGGGTCCGGCCAAGAGACCCAGTACTTC.

This chain uses TRBV10-3 with TRBJ2-7; 15 nucleotides agree with TRBD2. CDR1 is ENHRY, CDR2 SYGVKD, per germline. The CDR3 covers 14 residues. J lost 4 bases, V lost 9 bases, and 4 bases had no gene match. In DNA form, the CDR3 reads TGTGCCATTAGGACTAGCGGGAGGGGATACGAGCAGTACTTC. Translation gives CAIRTSGRGYEQYF.

The chain carries TRBV10-3 and TRBJ2-5; TRBD2 might be the D (5 bases). This CDR3 has 16 amino acids. V was trimmed by 3 bases and J by 1 base, leaving 15 bases between them. CDR1 ENHRY and CDR2 SYGVKD come from the germline V gene. The CDR3 is CAISDRTLRSQETQYF. CDR3 in DNA: TGTGCCATCAGTGACCGGACTCTACGATCCCAAGAGACCCAGTACTTC.

This chain uses TRBV7-6 with TRBJ2-1; D is possibly TRBD2 (5 bases). Germline-derived CDR1 and CDR2 are SGHVS and FNYEAQ. The CDR3 consists of 14 residues. The V end lost 6 bases, the J end lost 9 bases, and 18 bases lay between the germline ends. CDR3: CASSYTGNPSEQFF. In nucleotides, the CDR3 is TGTGCCAGCAGTTATACCGGGAACCCCAGTGAGCAGTTCTTC.

The V call is TRBV10-3, the J call TRBJ2-1; 9 nucleotides match TRBD1. V lost 6 bases to trimming and J lost 7 bases; unmatched junction nucleotides: 7. The germline gives CDR1 ENHRY, CDR2 SYGVKD. This CDR3 is built from 14 residues. The CDR3 DNA reads as TGTGCCATCAGCGCACAGGGGGCTGAGAATGAGCAGTTCTTC. Translation: CAISAQGAENEQFF.

V gene TRBV7-6 combines with J gene TRBJ2-1, with TRBD2 matching 7 bases. The CDR3 is 16 amino acids. With 5 bases clipped from V and 0 bases from J, the junction kept 7 bases outside the gene matches. CDR1 is SGHVS, CDR2 FNYEAQ, per germline. The CDR3 DNA is TGTGCCAGCAGCCCGCTGCGGGAGAGCTCCTACAATGAGCAGTTCTTC. Translation gives CASSPLRESSYNEQFF.

V is TRBV5-1 and J is TRBJ2-1; 11 bases align to TRBD2. Germline CDR1 and CDR2: SGHRS and YFSETQ. With V trimmed by 4 bases and J by 7 bases, 4 bases remained unmatched. CDR3 length: 14 residues. The CDR3, as DNA: TGCGCCAGCAGCCGTAGCGGGGGGGCGAATGAGCAGTTCTTC. Protein product: CASSRSGGANEQFF. Drawing the rest from reference TRBV5-1 and TRBJ2-1, the complete variable domain is KAGVTQTPRYLIKTRGQQVTLSCSPISGHRSVSWYQQTPGQGLQFLFEYFSETQRNKGNFPGRFSGRQFSNSRSEMNVSTLELGDSALYLCASSRSGGANEQFFGPGTRLTVL.

The chain employs TRBV2 and TRBJ1-1, with TRBD1 identical over 7 bases. Trimming cost V 5 bases and J 8 bases; bases outside gene matches: 5. The CDR3 loop spans 12 amino acids. Germline CDR1 SNHLY, CDR2 FYNNEI. The CDR3 sequence: CASSLQGLEAFF. The CDR3 DNA sequence: TGTGCCAGCAGTCTACAGGGGTTGGAAGCTTTCTTT.

This clone was detected ten times or more. The chain employs TRBV28 and TRBJ1-2; 7 bases are a match to TRBD1. The CDR3 runs 15 residues. J was trimmed by 5 bases and V by 2 bases; bases with no gene match: 8. Germline values: CDR1 MDHEN, CDR2 SYDVKM. The CDR3 loop reads CASSLRVGGWYGYTF. The DNA of the CDR3 is TGTGCCAGCAGTTTAAGGGTAGGGGGCTGGTATGGCTACACCTTC.

The genes are TRBV6-5 and TRBJ2-3; no firm D call. Trimming stripped 5 bases from V and 6 bases from J, with 9 bases between. Germline V gene sequence: CDR1 MNHEY, CDR2 SVGAGI. The CDR3 is 12 amino acids. The CDR3 coding sequence is TGTGCCAGCAGTCGTCGTTTGGATACGCAGTATTTT. Its protein product is CASSRRLDTQYF.

The V gene is TRBV5-6, the J gene TRBJ1-5; D is unresolved. Trimming pared 1 base from V and 3 bases from J, leaving 8 bases between. Looked up from germline, CDR1 is SGHDT and CDR2 is YYEEEE. The CDR3 is made up of 14 amino acids. The CDR3 DNA reads TGTGCCAGCAGCTTGAGGAGATACAATCAGCCCCAGCATTTT. It encodes CASSLRRYNQPQHF.

This chain joins TRBV5-1 and TRBJ2-7; the match to TRBD2 covers 13 bases. The J segment lost 3 bases and the V segment lost 0 bases, leaving 3 bases of the junction unmatched. The CDR3 totals 16 residues. The germline V gene encodes CDR1 SGHRS and CDR2 YFSETQ. CDR3 protein: CASSLELAGGNYEQYF. CDR3 nucleotides: TGCGCCAGCAGCTTGGAACTAGCGGGGGGGAACTACGAGCAGTACTTC.

This clone has a handful of counts. The rearrangement links TRBV9 to TRBJ1-2; 8 nucleotides match TRBD1. The CDR3 has 14 amino acids. V gave up 4 bases and J gave up 8 bases; unmatched junction bases: 10. Looked up from germline, CDR1 is SGDLS and CDR2 is YYNGEE. The CDR3 sequence is CASSPRQGIGGYTF. The CDR3 nucleotides read TGTGCCAGCAGCCCCCGACAGGGGATCGGGGGCTACACCTTC. The full variable domain, its missing parts supplied by reference TRBV9 and TRBJ1-2, is DSGVTQTPKHLITATGQRVTLRCSPRSGDLSVYWYQQSLDQGLQFLIQYYNGEERAKGNILERFSAQQFPDLHSELNLSSLELGDSALYFCASSPRQGIGGYTFGSGTRLTVV.

This chain connects TRBV7-2 to TRBJ1-1; tentative D call: TRBD1 (6 bases). Germline V gene lookup returns CDR1 SGHTA and CDR2 FQGNSA. Deletions cut 6 bases from V and 3 bases from J, with 14 bases between. The CDR3 is made up of 14 amino acids. CDR3 nucleotides: TGTGCCAGCAGAAGTCAACCAGGGGACACTGAAGCTTTCTTT. It yields the protein CASRSQPGDTEAFF.

The chain joins TRBV7-9 to TRBJ1-1; no clear D gene. The V and J ends lost 2 bases and 11 bases respectively, with 6 bases between them. The germline gives CDR1 SEHNR, CDR2 FQNEAQ (reference sequence). The CDR3 extends over 10 amino acids. The CDR3 DNA sequence: TGTGCCAGCAGCTTATTAGAGGCTTTCTTT. Translated, it gives CASSLLEAFF.

Here the CDR3 reads CASSLPGVPFNEQFF. The CDR3 nucleotides are TGTGCCAGCTCACTTCCGGGAGTCCCTTTTAATGAGCAGTTCTTC. This chain links TRBV18 with TRBJ2-1; D might be TRBD2 (6 bases). V was clipped by 4 bases and J by 7 bases, with 17 bases between them. Germline loops: CDR1 KGHSH, CDR2 LQKENI. This CDR3 contains 15 residues.

V usage is TRBV19 and J usage is TRBJ1-1, with no clear D. Per germline, CDR1 LNHDA and CDR2 SQIVND (reference sequence). The V end was cut by 2 bases, the J end by 7 bases, with 8 bases between. This CDR3 region has 12 residues. The CDR3 spells CASSISGREAFF. Written as DNA, the CDR3 is TGTGCCAGTAGTATATCAGGCCGTGAAGCTTTCTTT. Complete variable domain (other parts from reference TRBV19 and TRBJ1-1): DGGITQSPKYLFRKEGQNVTLSCEQNLNHDAMYWYRQDPGQGLRLIYYSQIVNDFQKGDIAEGYSVSREKKESFPLTVTSAQKNPTAFYLCASSISGREAFFGQGTRLTVV.

This chain's CDR3 is CASSSPVAGVETQYF. The CDR3 nucleotides are TGTGCCAGCAGTTCCCCGGTAGCGGGGGTGGAGACCCAGTACTTC. V and J are TRBV28 and TRBJ2-5; TRBD2 matches at 9 bases. The V segment lost 4 bases and the J segment 5 bases; nucleotides outside the gene matches: 8. Germline lookup yields CDR1 MDHEN and CDR2 SYDVKM. This CDR3 contains 15 residues.